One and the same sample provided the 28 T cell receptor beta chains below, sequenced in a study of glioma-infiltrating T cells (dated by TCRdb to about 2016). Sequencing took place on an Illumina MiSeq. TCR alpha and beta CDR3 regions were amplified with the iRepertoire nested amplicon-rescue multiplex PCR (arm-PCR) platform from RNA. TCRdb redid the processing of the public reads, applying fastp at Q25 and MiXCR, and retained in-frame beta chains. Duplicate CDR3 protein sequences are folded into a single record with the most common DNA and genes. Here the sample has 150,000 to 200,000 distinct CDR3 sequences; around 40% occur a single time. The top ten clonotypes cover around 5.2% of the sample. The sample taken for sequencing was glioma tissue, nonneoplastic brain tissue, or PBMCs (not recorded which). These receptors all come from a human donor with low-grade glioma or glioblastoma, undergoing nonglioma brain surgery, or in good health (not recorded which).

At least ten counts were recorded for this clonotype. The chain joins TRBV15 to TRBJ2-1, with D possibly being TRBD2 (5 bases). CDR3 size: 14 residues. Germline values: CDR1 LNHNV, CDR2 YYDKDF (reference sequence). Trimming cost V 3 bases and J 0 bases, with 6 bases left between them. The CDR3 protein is CATSRDFSYNEQFF. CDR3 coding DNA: TGTGCCACCAGCAGGGACTTCTCCTACAATGAGCAGTTCTTC.

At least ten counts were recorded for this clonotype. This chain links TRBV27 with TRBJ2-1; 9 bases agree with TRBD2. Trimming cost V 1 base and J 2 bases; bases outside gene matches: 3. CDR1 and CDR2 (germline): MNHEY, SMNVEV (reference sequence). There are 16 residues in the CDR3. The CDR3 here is CASSLLAGAPYNEQFF. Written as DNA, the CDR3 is TGTGCCAGCAGTTTATTAGCGGGAGCCCCCTACAATGAGCAGTTCTTC.

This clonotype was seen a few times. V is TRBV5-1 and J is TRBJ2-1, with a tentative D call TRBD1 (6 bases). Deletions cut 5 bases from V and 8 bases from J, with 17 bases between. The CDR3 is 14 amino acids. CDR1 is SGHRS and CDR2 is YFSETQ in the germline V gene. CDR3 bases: TGCGCCAGCAGTTATATTTCAGGGGTTGATGAGCAGTTCTTC. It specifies CASSYISGVDEQFF. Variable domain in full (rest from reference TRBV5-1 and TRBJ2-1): KAGVTQTPRYLIKTRGQQVTLSCSPISGHRSVSWYQQTPGQGLQFLFEYFSETQRNKGNFPGRFSGRQFSNSRSEMNVSTLELGDSALYLCASSYISGVDEQFFGPGTRLTVL.

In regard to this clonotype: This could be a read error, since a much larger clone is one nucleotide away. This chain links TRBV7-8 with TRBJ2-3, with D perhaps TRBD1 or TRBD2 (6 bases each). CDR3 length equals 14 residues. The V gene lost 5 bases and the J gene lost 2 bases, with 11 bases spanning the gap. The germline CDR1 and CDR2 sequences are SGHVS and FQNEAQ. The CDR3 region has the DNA TGTGCCAGCAGCAAGAGGGGGGCCACAGATACGCAGTATTTT. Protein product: CASSKRGATDTQYF. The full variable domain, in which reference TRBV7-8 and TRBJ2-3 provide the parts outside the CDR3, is GAGVSQSPRYKVAKRGQDVALRCDPISGHVSLFWYQQALGQGPEFLTYFQNEAQLDKSGLPSDRFFAERPEGSVSTLKIQRTQQEDSAVYLCASSKRGATDTQYFGPGTRLTVL.

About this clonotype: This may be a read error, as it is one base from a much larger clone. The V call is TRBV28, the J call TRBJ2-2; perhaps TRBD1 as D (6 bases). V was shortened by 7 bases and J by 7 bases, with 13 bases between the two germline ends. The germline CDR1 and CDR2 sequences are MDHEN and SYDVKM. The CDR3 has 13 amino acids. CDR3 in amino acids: CASTSGVNGELFF. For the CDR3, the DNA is TGTGCCAGCACCTCAGGGGTCAACGGGGAGCTGTTTTTT.

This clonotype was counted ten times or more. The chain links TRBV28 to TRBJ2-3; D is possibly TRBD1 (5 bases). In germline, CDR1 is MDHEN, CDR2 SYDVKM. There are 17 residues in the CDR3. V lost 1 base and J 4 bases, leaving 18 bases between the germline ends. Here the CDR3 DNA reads TGTGCCAGCAGTTTATTACCCCAGGGCCCAATCTCAGATACGCAGTATTTT. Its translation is CASSLLPQGPISDTQYF.

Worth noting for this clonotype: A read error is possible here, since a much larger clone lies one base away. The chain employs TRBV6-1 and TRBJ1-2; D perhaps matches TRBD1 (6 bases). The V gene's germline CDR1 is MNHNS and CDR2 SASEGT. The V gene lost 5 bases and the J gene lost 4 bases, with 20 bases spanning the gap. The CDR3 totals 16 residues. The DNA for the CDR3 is TGTGCCAGCAGTCAAACCACGCAGGGGATCGGCTATGGCTACACCTTC. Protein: CASSQTTQGIGYGYTF.

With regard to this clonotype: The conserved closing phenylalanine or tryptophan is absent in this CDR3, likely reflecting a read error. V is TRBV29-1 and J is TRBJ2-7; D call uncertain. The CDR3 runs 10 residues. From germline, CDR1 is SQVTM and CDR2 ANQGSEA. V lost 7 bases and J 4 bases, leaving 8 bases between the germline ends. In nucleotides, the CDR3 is TGCAGCGCCGGTAGGTACGAGCAGTACCTC. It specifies CSAGRYEQYL.

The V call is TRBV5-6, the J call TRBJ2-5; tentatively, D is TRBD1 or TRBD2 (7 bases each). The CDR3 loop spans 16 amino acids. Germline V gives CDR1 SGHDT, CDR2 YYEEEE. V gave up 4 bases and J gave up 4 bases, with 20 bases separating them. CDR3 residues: CASSQGGVLRLETQYF. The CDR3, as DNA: TGTGCCAGCAGCCAGGGGGGGGTATTACGTCTAGAGACCCAGTACTTC.

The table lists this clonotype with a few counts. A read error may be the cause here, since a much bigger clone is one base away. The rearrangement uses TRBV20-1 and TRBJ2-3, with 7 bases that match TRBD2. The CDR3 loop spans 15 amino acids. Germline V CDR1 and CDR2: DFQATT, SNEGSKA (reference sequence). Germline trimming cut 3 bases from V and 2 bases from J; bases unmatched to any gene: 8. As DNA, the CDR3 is TGCAGTGCTAGCCAGGCTAGCGGCGCCACAGATACGCAGTATTTT. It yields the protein CSASQASGATDTQYF.

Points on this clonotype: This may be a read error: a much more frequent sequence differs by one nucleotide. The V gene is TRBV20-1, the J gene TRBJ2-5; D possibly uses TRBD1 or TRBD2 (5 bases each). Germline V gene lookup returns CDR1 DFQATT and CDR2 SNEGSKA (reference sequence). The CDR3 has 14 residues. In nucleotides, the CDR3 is TGCAGTGCTAGAGATCAAGGGGTTTGGGAGACCGAGTACTTC. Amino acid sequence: CSARDQGVWETEYF.

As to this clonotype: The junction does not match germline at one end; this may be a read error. The CDR3 DNA follows: TGTGCCAGAAGTTTAACGGGACTAGGGGGATCCGGGGAGCTGTTTTTT. Its protein is CARSLTGLGGSGELFF. The V call is TRBV28, the J call TRBJ2-2; 8 bases are shared with TRBD2. Germline CDR1 and CDR2: MDHEN and SYDVKM. The CDR3 totals 16 residues. Full variable domain (rest looked up from reference TRBV28 and TRBJ2-2): DVKVTQSSRYLVKRTGEKVFLECVQDMDHENMFWYRQDPGLGLRLIYFSYDVKMKEKGDIPEGYSVSREKKERFSLILESASTNQTSMYLCARSLTGLGGSGELFFGEGSRLTVL.

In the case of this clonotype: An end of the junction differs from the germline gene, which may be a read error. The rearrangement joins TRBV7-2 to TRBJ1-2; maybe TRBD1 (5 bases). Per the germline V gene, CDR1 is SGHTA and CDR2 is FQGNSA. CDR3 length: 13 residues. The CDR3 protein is CASSLGGDGGYTF. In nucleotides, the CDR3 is TGCGCCAGCAGCTTGGGAGGGGATGGTGGCTACACCTTC.

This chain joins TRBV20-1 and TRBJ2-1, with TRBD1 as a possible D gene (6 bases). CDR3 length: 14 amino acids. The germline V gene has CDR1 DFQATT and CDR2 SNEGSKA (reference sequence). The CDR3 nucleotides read TGCAGAGCTCCGAAAACGGGACAAATAAGTGAGCAGTTCTTC. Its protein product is CRAPKTGQISEQFF.

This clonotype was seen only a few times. CDR3 sequence reads: CASRSRLAKNIQYF. CDR3 nucleotides: TGTGCCAGCCGCTCGCGGTTAGCCAAAAACATTCAGTACTTC. The chain joins TRBV27 to TRBJ2-4; D is ambiguous. In germline, CDR1 is MNHEY, CDR2 SMNVEV (reference sequence). This CDR3 contains 14 residues. V was trimmed by 8 bases and J by 0 bases, leaving 11 bases between them.

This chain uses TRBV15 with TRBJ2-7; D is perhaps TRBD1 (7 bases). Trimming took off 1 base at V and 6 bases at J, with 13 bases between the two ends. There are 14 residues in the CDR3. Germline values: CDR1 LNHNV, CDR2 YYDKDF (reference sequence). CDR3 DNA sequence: TGTGCCACCAGCAGAGGACAGGGAGGAAGCGAGCAGTACTTC. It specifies CATSRGQGGSEQYF.

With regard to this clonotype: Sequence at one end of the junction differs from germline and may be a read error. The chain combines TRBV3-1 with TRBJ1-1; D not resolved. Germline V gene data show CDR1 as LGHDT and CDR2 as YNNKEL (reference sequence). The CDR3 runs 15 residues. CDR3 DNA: TGTGCCAGCAGCCTACATGGCAGCTTGAACACTGAAGCTCTCTTT. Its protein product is CASSLHGSLNTEALF. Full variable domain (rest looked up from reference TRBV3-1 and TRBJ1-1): DTAVSQTPKYLVTQMGNDKSIKCEQNLGHDTMYWYKQDSKKFLKIMFSYNNKELIINETVPNRFSPKSPDKAHLNLHINSLELGDSAVYFCASSLHGSLNTEALFGQGTRLTVV.

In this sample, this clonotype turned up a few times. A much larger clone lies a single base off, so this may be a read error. The CDR3 coding sequence is TGCAGTGCTAGAGAACTAGCGGATTCCTACAATGAGAAGTTCTTC. Translation gives CSARELADSYNEKFF. The V gene is TRBV20-1, the J gene TRBJ2-1; 8 positions match TRBD2. The CDR3 loop spans 15 amino acids. The germline CDR1 and CDR2 sequences are DFQATT and SNEGSKA (reference sequence).

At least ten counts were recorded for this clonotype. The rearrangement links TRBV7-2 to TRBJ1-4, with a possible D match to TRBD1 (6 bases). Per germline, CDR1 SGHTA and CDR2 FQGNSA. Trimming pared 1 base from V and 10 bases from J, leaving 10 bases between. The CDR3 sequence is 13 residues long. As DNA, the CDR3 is TGTGCCAGCAGCTTAGGCAGGGGCGGAAAACTGTTTTTT. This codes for CASSLGRGGKLFF.

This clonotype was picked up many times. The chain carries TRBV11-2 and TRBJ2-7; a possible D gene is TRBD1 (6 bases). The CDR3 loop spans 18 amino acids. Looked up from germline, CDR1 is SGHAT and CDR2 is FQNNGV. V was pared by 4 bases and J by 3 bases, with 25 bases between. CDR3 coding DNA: TGTGCCAGCAGCTCGCACGATACTGACAGGCACGATCTCTACGAGCAGTACTTC. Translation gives CASSSHDTDRHDLYEQYF.

Written as DNA, the CDR3 is TGTGCCAGCAGTCGGGGGATTCTCACAGATACGCAGTATTTT. Its translation is CASSRGILTDTQYF. The chain links TRBV6-2 or TRBV6-3 to TRBJ2-3, with D possibly TRBD2 on 6 matching bases. Deletions cut 5 bases from V and 2 bases from J, with 11 bases between. This CDR3 is built from 14 residues. Germline V CDR1 and CDR2: MNHEY, SVGEGT.

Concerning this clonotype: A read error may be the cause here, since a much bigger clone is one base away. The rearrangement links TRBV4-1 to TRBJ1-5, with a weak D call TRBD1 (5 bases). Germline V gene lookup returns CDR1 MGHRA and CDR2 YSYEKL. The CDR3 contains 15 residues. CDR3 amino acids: CASSQDFAGSQTQHF. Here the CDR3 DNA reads TGCGCCAGCAGCCAAGATTTTGCAGGGTCTCAGACCCAGCATTTT.

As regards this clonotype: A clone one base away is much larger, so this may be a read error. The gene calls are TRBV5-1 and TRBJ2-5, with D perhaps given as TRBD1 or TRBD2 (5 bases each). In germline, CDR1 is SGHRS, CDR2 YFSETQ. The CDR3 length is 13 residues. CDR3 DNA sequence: TGCGCCAGCAGCCCGAGGGGTAGAGAGACCAAGTACTTC. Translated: CASSPRGRETKYF.

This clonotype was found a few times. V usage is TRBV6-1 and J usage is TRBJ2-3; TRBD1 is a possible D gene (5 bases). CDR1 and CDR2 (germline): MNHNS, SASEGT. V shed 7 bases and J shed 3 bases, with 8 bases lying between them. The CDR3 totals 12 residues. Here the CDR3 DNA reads TGTGCCAGCAACCAGGGTACAGATACGCAGTATTTT. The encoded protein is CASNQGTDTQYF.

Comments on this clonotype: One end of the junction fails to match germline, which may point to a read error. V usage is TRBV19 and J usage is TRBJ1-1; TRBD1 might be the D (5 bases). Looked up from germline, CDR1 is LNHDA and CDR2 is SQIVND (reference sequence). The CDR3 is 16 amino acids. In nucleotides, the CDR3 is TGTGCCAGTATTATACCCTCGACAGCCCATAACATTGAAGCTTTCTTT. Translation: CASIIPSTAHNIEAFF.

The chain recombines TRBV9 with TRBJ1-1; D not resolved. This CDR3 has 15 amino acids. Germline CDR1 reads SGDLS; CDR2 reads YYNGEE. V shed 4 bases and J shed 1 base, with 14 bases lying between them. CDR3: CASSPGPHQNTEAFF. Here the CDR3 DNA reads TGTGCCAGCAGCCCCGGACCTCACCAGAACACTGAAGCTTTCTTT.

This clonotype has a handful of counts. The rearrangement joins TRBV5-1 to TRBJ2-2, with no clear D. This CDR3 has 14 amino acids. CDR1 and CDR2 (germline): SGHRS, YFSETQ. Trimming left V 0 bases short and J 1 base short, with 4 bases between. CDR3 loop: CASSLDLNTGELFF. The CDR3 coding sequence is TGCGCCAGCAGCTTGGATCTGAACACCGGGGAGCTGTTTTTT.

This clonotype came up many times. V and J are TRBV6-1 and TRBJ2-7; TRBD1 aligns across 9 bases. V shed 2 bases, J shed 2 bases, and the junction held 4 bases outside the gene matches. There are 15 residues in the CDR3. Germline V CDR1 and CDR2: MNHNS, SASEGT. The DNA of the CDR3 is TGTGCCAGCAGTGAATCCGGGACAGGGACCTACGAGCAGTACTTC. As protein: CASSESGTGTYEQYF.